There are a few counts of the clone carrying this T cell receptor (beta chain). Antigen specificity is unknown. The sample belongs to a study of CD8 T cells in ankylosing spondylitis. Points from the study as a whole: Enrichment of disease-linked clones was reportedly significant in matched ankylosing spondylitis synovial fluid. Clones linked to disease, bearing a CD8+ phenotype, were relatively rare in peripheral blood. Earlier authors reported some of these motif variants in reactive arthritis synovial fluid and blood. A motif in TCR beta, a set of seven to nine highly homologous variants, appeared characteristic of ankylosing spondylitis blood.

The authors made TCR beta libraries by quantitative 5'-RACE with molecular barcodes. A single record per CDR3 protein comes from TCRdb applying MiXCR to the 5' RACE reads. The sample has 800,000 to 900,000 distinct CDR3 sequences, approximately 12% seen once; the top ten hold less than 0.65%. CDR3 size: 13 residues. This chain uses TRBV21-1 with TRBJ1-1; TRBD1 was called by the table and not checked on the DNA. TRBV21-1 is reported as a pseudogene. This receptor was identified in a male donor with ankylosing spondylitis. Sequencing was performed on blood, either unsorted or a sorted T cell fraction (not recorded which). The CDR3 sequence: CASSENRAAEAFF. CDR3 nucleotides: TGTGCCAGCAGCGAAAACAGGGCAGCTGAAGCTTTCTTT.